These 23 T cell receptor beta chains came from one sample sequenced in a study of neoadjuvant anti-PD-1 for oral cavity cancer. Libraries were prepared by immunoSEQ multiplex PCR; TCRdb keeps only in-frame clonotypes and omits some of them. The profile covers roughly 13,000 clones, with about two thirds appearing a single time and 2.5% to 3.5% taken by the ten largest. The specimen comprised PBMCs, sampled before nivolumab (anti-PD-1) treatment. The source is a person aged 40-85 years with oral cavity squamous cell carcinoma.

This rearrangement joins TRBV30 to TRBJ2-5; D gene ambiguous. Germline values: CDR1 GTSNPN, CDR2 SVGIG (reference sequence). Deletions cut 4 bases from V and 5 bases from J, with 14 bases between. This CDR3 has 13 residues. CDR3 nucleotide sequence: TGTGCCTGGAAAGAATTAGCTGTGGAGACCCAGTACTTC. Encoded protein: CAWKELAVETQYF.

CDR3: CASSLRAGLSGNTIYF. CDR3 bases: TGTGCCAGCAGTCTACGGGCAGGGCTCTCTGGAAACACCATATATTTT. The rearrangement uses TRBV27 and TRBJ1-3, with TRBD1 as a possible D gene (5 bases). Per germline, CDR1 MNHEY and CDR2 SMNVEV (reference sequence). The ends were cut back, 5 bases at V and 0 bases at J, with 14 bases in the middle. CDR3 length equals 16 residues.

The rearrangement joins TRBV19 to TRBJ2-7; D might be TRBD1 (6 bases). The CDR3 runs 14 residues. V shed 7 bases and J shed 0 bases, with 13 bases lying between them. The germline V gene encodes CDR1 LNHDA and CDR2 SQIVND (reference sequence). CDR3 nucleotides: TGTGCCAGTAATAGAGGGGGTAGCTCCTACGAGCAGTACTTC. This gives the protein CASNRGGSSYEQYF.

The rearrangement uses TRBV4-1 and TRBJ2-1; 9 bases are a match to TRBD2. CDR1 and CDR2 (germline): MGHRA, YSYEKL. Trimming took 1 base from V and 11 from J; bases not matched to a gene: 3. This CDR3 is built from 13 residues. CDR3 in DNA: TGCGCCAGCAGCCAAGGTAGCGGGGGACAGCAGTTCTTC. Its protein is CASSQGSGGQQFF.

This clone has more than one count but fewer than ten. The rearrangement uses TRBV29-1 and TRBJ1-3; D might be TRBD1 (5 bases). From germline, CDR1 is SQVTM and CDR2 ANQGSEA. The V end was cut by 3 bases, the J end by 4 bases, with 13 bases between. The CDR3 has 14 residues. The CDR3 sequence is CSVDWGTGGNTIYF. As DNA, the CDR3 is TGCAGCGTTGATTGGGGGACCGGCGGAAACACCATATATTTT.

This chain uses TRBV14 with TRBJ1-2; 10 bases map to TRBD1. The CDR3 covers 17 residues. Germline CDR1 reads SGHDN; CDR2 reads FVKESK. With 2 bases clipped from V and 4 bases from J, the junction kept 10 bases outside the gene matches. The CDR3 protein is CASSQRTGTGVLYGYTF. CDR3 sequence (DNA): TGTGCCAGCAGCCAAAGGACCGGGACAGGGGTTCTCTATGGCTACACCTTC.

The V call is TRBV7-8, the J call TRBJ2-1, with D perhaps given as TRBD1 or TRBD2 (5 bases each). Trimming took off 4 bases at V and 13 bases at J, with 14 bases between the two ends. The CDR3 has 12 amino acids. CDR1 is SGHVS, CDR2 FQNEAQ, per germline. The CDR3 reads CASSSLRDLQFF. The CDR3 DNA reads TGTGCCAGCAGCTCCCTCCGGGACCTTCAGTTCTTC.

V and J are TRBV30 and TRBJ1-2; D unclear. Germline lookup yields CDR1 GTSNPN and CDR2 SVGIG (reference sequence). With 3 bases removed from V and 0 bases from J, the gap between germline ends came to 5 bases. The CDR3 totals 12 residues. The CDR3 DNA follows: TGTGCCTGGAGCTTTGCTAACTATGGCTACACCTTC. Translation gives CAWSFANYGYTF.

The chain has TRBV25-1 and TRBJ1-4; D remains unclear. Per germline, CDR1 MGHDK and CDR2 SYGVNS. The CDR3 has 14 residues. Trimming pared 7 bases from V and 1 base from J, leaving 10 bases between. The CDR3 coding sequence is TGTGCCAGCACAGAAGGTATAACTAATGAAAAACTGTTTTTT. Its translation is CASTEGITNEKLFF.

This clone has just one count. V is TRBV29-1 and J is TRBJ2-4; 7 bases fit TRBD1. After removal of 7 bases from V and 6 bases from J, the junction contained 6 bases not matched to a gene. There are 12 residues in the CDR3. Germline lookup yields CDR1 SQVTM and CDR2 ANQGSEA. CDR3: CSASRQGNIQYF. The CDR3 bases are TGCAGCGCTTCACGACAGGGAAACATTCAGTACTTC.

In DNA form, the CDR3 reads TGTGCCAGCAGTGAAGGGGGGGACGTCTCCTCTGGCTACACCTTC. Translated: CASSEGGDVSSGYTF. V is TRBV6-1 and J is TRBJ1-2, with a possible D match to TRBD1 (5 bases). The V gene lost 1 base and the J gene lost 7 bases, with 16 bases spanning the gap. CDR1 is MNHNS, CDR2 SASEGT, per germline. This CDR3 is built from 15 residues.

Only a few counts were recorded for this clone. This sequence joins TRBV10-2 and TRBJ2-1; the match to TRBD2 covers 8 bases. The CDR3 sequence is 15 residues long. Germline V CDR1 and CDR2: WSHSY, SAAADI. The V gene end was trimmed by 3 bases and the J gene end by 10 bases; junction bases not matched to a gene: 11. CDR3 sequence (DNA): TGCGCCAGCAGTGAAGGAGTACTAGCGGTGGGGGAGCAGTTCTTC. Its translation: CASSEGVLAVGEQFF.

A few counts support this clone. This sequence joins TRBV7-2 and TRBJ2-5; no reliable D call. Germline assignment: CDR1 SGHTA and CDR2 FQGNSA. Trimming stripped 5 bases from V and 3 bases from J, with 16 bases between. CDR3 size: 15 residues. The CDR3 DNA follows: TGTGCCAGCAGCCCGAGTGACCCATTTAAAGAGACCCAGTACTTC. Protein product: CASSPSDPFKETQYF.

The V call is TRBV7-3, the J call TRBJ1-6, with D uncertain. Germline V gene lookup returns CDR1 SGHTA and CDR2 FQGTGA. The CDR3 totals 14 residues. The germline V and J ends were trimmed by 3 bases and 5 bases, with 8 bases remaining between them. DNA of the CDR3: TGTGCCAGCAGCTTCGGGAGTAATAATTCACCCCTCCACTTT. Its translation: CASSFGSNNSPLHF.

This sequence joins TRBV6-1 and TRBJ2-2; TRBD2 matches at 15 bases. J was trimmed by 6 bases and V by 3 bases; bases with no gene match: 11. Germline V lookup: CDR1 MNHNS, CDR2 SASEGT. CDR3 length: 19 residues. CDR3 amino acids: CASSEGLAGGSPRSGELFF. In DNA form, the CDR3 reads TGTGCCAGCAGTGAGGGACTAGCGGGGGGCTCCCCTCGGTCCGGGGAGCTGTTTTTT.

This clone was detected a few times. CDR3 DNA sequence: TGTGCCAGCAGCTTCCGGGACACCTACAATGAGCAGTTCTTC. Translation: CASSFRDTYNEQFF. This chain connects TRBV7-8 to TRBJ2-1, with D perhaps matching TRBD1 (6 bases). The length of the CDR3 is 14 residues. Trimming took off 3 bases at V and 2 bases at J, with 8 bases between the two ends. Germline V gives CDR1 SGHVS, CDR2 FQNEAQ.

CDR3 coding DNA: TGCGCCAGCAGCTTGGCCGGTAGATCGGGCTACACCTTC. It codes for CASSLAGRSGYTF. The V gene is TRBV5-1, the J gene TRBJ1-2; D call uncertain. The CDR3 is 13 residues long. Trimming removed 0 bases from V and 8 bases from J, with 11 bases in between. Germline CDR1 reads SGHRS; CDR2 reads YFSETQ.

V gene TRBV6-5 combines with J gene TRBJ1-1; D is unresolved. This CDR3 spans 13 amino acids. Trimming cost V 6 bases and J 1 base, with 9 bases left between them. Germline V CDR1 and CDR2: MNHEY, SVGAGI. CDR3 coding DNA: TGTGCCAGCAGGCTAATTAAGAACACTGAAGCTTTCTTT. The encoded protein is CASRLIKNTEAFF.

A few counts support this clone. This chain uses TRBV19 with TRBJ1-5; D uncertain. CDR1 is LNHDA, CDR2 SQIVND, per germline (reference sequence). Trimming left V 9 bases short and J 9 bases short, with 24 bases between. This CDR3 is 15 amino acids long. CDR3 residues: CASRTTGRTSRPQHF. For the CDR3, the DNA is TGTGCCAGCCGAACCACCGGGAGAACAAGTCGGCCCCAGCATTTT.

This clone was seen just once. The V call is TRBV28, the J call TRBJ1-1; D remains unclear. V lost 6 bases and J lost 2, with 10 bases in between. Germline assignment: CDR1 MDHEN and CDR2 SYDVKM. The CDR3 runs to 13 residues. The CDR3 sequence is CASSPPVNTEAFF. As DNA, the CDR3 is TGTGCCAGCAGCCCCCCAGTAAACACTGAAGCTTTCTTT.

The CDR3 loop reads CASSSTSGLYNEQFF. The CDR3 DNA is TGTGCCAGCAGCTCCACTAGCGGCCTTTACAATGAGCAGTTCTTC. This chain links TRBV11-2 with TRBJ2-1; 8 bases line up with TRBD2. Trimming removed 4 bases from V and 4 bases from J; junction bases left unmatched: 6. Per the germline V gene, CDR1 is SGHAT and CDR2 is FQNNGV. This CDR3 comprises 15 residues.

V usage is TRBV4-2 and J usage is TRBJ1-2; 7 bases map to TRBD1. Germline assignment: CDR1 LGHNA and CDR2 YNFKEQ. The CDR3 totals 14 residues. V shed 2 bases, J shed 5 bases, and the junction held 5 bases outside the gene matches. Here the CDR3 reads CASSQSATGYGYTF. The CDR3 nucleotides are TGTGCCAGCAGCCAAAGTGCGACAGGGTATGGCTACACCTTC.

This chain links TRBV19 with TRBJ1-2; D is unclear. This CDR3 is built from 15 residues. Per the germline V gene, CDR1 is LNHDA and CDR2 is SQIVND (reference sequence). V lost 5 bases and J lost 0, with 13 bases in between. CDR3 region: CASSGGGLPNYGYTF. CDR3 coding DNA: TGTGCCAGTAGTGGCGGCGGTTTACCTAACTATGGCTACACCTTC.